This section outlines one T cell receptor (beta chain) sequence together with its context. Its matching antigen is unknown. UMIs and sample barcodes were carried by the TCR alpha and TCR beta cDNA libraries that 5'RACE produced using constant-segment primers. Using its own MiXCR run on the 5' RACE reads, TCRdb lists one record per CDR3 protein. The sample gives 400,000 to 500,000 distinct CDR3 sequences, about 20% of which show up once; 7.5% to 9.5% is in the top ten. Germline V gives CDR1 KGHSH, CDR2 LQKENI. Trimming stripped 3 bases from V and 5 bases from J, with 11 bases between. The CDR3 is made up of 13 amino acids. The data were obtained in a study of T-cell memory formation after mild COVID-19. Study-level information: Each donor largely had its own TCR clusters. Study-wide points: Later expanders leaned CD4+, whereas clones that contracted between day 15 and 85 were balanced CD4/CD8. Pre-infection memory held some responding clones, suggesting pre-existing cross-reactive T cells responded.

The source material was PBMCs or a T cell subset sorted from them (not recorded which). This TCR was recovered from an adult woman who had mild COVID-19 (a few samples of this study predate the infection). Cell type and time point are not known. This sequence joins TRBV18 and TRBJ2-7; D remains ambiguous. The CDR3 loop is CASSPSGVHEQYF. The CDR3 nucleotides are TGTGCCAGCTCACCCTCTGGGGTGCACGAGCAGTACTTC.